This entry is about one T cell receptor (beta chain). From the RT-PCR reads, TCRdb called clonotypes with MiXCR, one entry per CDR3 protein. There are hundreds of thousands of distinct CDR3 sequences in the sample; approximately 15% occur only once, and about 3.9% lies in the top ten. V shed 0 bases and J 4 bases; nucleotides not matched to a gene: 6. The CDR3 totals 15 residues. The germline gives CDR1 SGHDT, CDR2 YYEEEE. The chain joins TRBV5-6 to TRBJ1-1, with 7 positions matching TRBD1. The origin of this receptor is a female donor in good health, serving as a healthy control. The sequenced sample consisted of memory CD4+ T cells from blood. The CDR3 DNA reads as TGTGCCAGCAGCTTGGAGACAGGGAGGACCACTGAAGCTTTCTTT. Translated: CASSLETGRTTEAFF.